This T cell receptor (beta chain) derives from a study of shared clonotypes between healthy human individuals. Study-level background: Researchers assigned three CD4 naive, three CD4 memory, two CD8 naive and one CD8 memory plate to each donor. Study-wide points: Exclusively blood specimens were collected; tissue repertoires likely differ. Among the subsets, naive ones generally showed larger estimated richness than memory ones.

Genomic DNA belonging to each subset was distributed in equal measure over several immunoSEQ plates. Sequencing used immunoSEQ multiplex PCR; TCRdb keeps in-frame clones, though not all of them. This sample has about 2.5 million clones; 80% to 95% occur once, and the top ten carry about 0.36%. Comments on this clone: Antigen specificity is unknown.

Germline V gene lookup returns CDR1 MNHNS and CDR2 SASEGT. This CDR3 has 17 residues. The V end was cut by 1 base, the J end by 6 bases, with 18 bases between. The sequence was obtained from a man aged 18 to 35 in good health. Some clones in this sample may be carry-over from other donors' samples. Specimen: naive CD4+ T cells from PBMCs. Indicated subset: CD45RA+ positively selected. The chain combines TRBV6-1 with TRBJ1-4, with D perhaps matching TRBD1 (6 bases). CDR3: CASSEVVFRGRDEKLFF. The CDR3 nucleotides read TGTGCCAGCAGTGAAGTTGTTTTTCGGGGGCGTGATGAAAAACTGTTTTTT.